Sequencing of this TCR beta chain was carried out in a study of blood T cells in healthy people across ages. A second roughly 6 to 11 cycle PCR used barcoded and J-beta primers. In TCRdb, the 5' RACE reads were re-called with MiXCR into one record per CDR3 protein. The sample consists of 760,000 or so distinct CDR3 sequences, roughly 25% of them appearing once. This clonotype was counted a few times. The CDR3 consists of 15 residues. Looked up from germline, CDR1 is LNHNV and CDR2 is YYDKDF (reference sequence). V gave up 0 bases and J gave up 5 bases, with 11 bases separating them. The same sample was also used in a study of T cells of mothers and their children.

The specimen sequenced was blood. The rearrangement joins TRBV15 to TRBJ2-1; possibly TRBD2 for D (5 bases). The TCR originated in a boy aged 5-17 years in good health. CDR3 protein: CATSRDWTPNNEQFF. CDR3 in DNA: TGTGCCACCAGCAGAGATTGGACTCCCAACAATGAGCAGTTCTTC.